The 10 T cell receptor beta chains listed next were all sequenced from one sample in a study of beta chain features in type 1 diabetes. Isolated RNA was reverse transcribed in full, so expressed TCRB transcripts were sequenced. The table came from immunoSEQ multiplex PCR; TCRdb's copy has only in-frame clones and leaves some out. The table includes a few hundred thousand clones, more than 12% detected once. The sequenced sample consisted of naive CD4+ T cells from blood. These receptors all stem from a woman aged 18-29 years in good health.

Here the CDR3 DNA reads TGTGCCAGCAGCCCCCAGGGGGCGTTTGACAATGAGCAGTTCTTC. It specifies CASSPQGAFDNEQFF. The chain recombines TRBV7-9 with TRBJ2-1; TRBD1 matches 8 bases. The CDR3 covers 15 residues. The ends lost 5 bases at V and 5 bases at J; junction bases unmatched: 8. Germline CDR1 is SEHNR and CDR2 is FQNEAQ (reference sequence).

V is TRBV5-1 and J is TRBJ2-7, with 8 bases matching TRBD1. The CDR3 is 15 residues long. Germline lookup yields CDR1 SGHRS and CDR2 YFSETQ. V was pared by 0 bases and J by 5 bases, with 7 bases of the junction left unmatched. The CDR3 DNA sequence: TGCGCCAGCAGCTTGGATGGACAGGGTTCCCACGAGCAGTACTTC. Its protein product is CASSLDGQGSHEQYF.

The V and J genes are TRBV5-4 and TRBJ2-3; D possibly corresponds to TRBD1 (6 bases). Trimming shortened V by 0 bases and J by 1 base, and 6 bases separated the two germline ends. In germline, CDR1 is SGHNT, CDR2 YYREEE (reference sequence). The CDR3 consists of 14 residues. DNA of the CDR3: TGTGCCAGCAGCTTGGACAGGGGCACAGATACGCAGTATTTT. It specifies CASSLDRGTDTQYF.

This clone was observed a handful of times. V and J are TRBV5-1 and TRBJ2-2, with 7 positions matching TRBD1. Trimming at V came to 0 bases and at J to 3 bases, leaving 5 bases not matched to a gene. The CDR3 has 16 amino acids. Germline loops: CDR1 SGHRS, CDR2 YFSETQ. CDR3 bases: TGCGCCAGCAGCTTGGGACAGGGCGGCGACACCGGGGAGCTGTTTTTT. This translates into CASSLGQGGDTGELFF.

The gene calls are TRBV4-2 and TRBJ2-7; TRBD2 might be the D (5 bases). The CDR3 contains 14 residues. Germline V gene sequence: CDR1 LGHNA, CDR2 YNFKEQ. With 4 bases removed from V and 1 base from J, the gap between germline ends came to 11 bases. CDR3 in amino acids: CASSPHGRSYEQYF. DNA for the CDR3: TGTGCCAGCAGCCCCCATGGGAGATCCTACGAGCAGTACTTC.

The chain carries TRBV7-9 and TRBJ2-5; maybe TRBD2 (6 bases). Germline V gene sequence: CDR1 SEHNR, CDR2 FQNEAQ (reference sequence). Trimming left V 1 base short and J 4 bases short, with 16 bases between. This CDR3 region has 16 residues. The CDR3 nucleotides read TGTGCCAGCAGCTTAGTAGCCGGGAGATGGGGAGAGACCCAGTACTTC. Protein: CASSLVAGRWGETQYF.

This clone has more than one count but fewer than ten. The CDR3 sequence: CAVKDRVETQYF. The CDR3 DNA reads TGTGCCGTCAAGGACAGGGTAGAGACCCAGTACTTC. The chain recombines TRBV19 with TRBJ2-5, with 8 bases fitting TRBD1. The CDR3 covers 12 residues. Germline-derived CDR1 and CDR2 are LNHDA and SQIVND (reference sequence). Unmatched junction bases numbered 6, after V lost 11 bases and J lost 4 bases.

This clone was counted between two and nine times. The chain uses TRBV5-4 and TRBJ2-1; no definite D call. The CDR3 is 11 residues long. Germline V lookup: CDR1 SGHNT, CDR2 YYREEE (reference sequence). Trimming took off 1 base at V and 8 bases at J, with 4 bases between the two ends. The CDR3 here is CASSLQYEQFF. The CDR3, as DNA: TGTGCCAGCAGCTTGCAGTATGAGCAGTTCTTC.

A few counts support this clone. CDR3 DNA sequence: TGCAGCGTTGGCACCGAGAATCTCTGGAACACTGAAGCTTTCTTT. As protein: CSVGTENLWNTEAFF. This chain joins TRBV29-1 and TRBJ1-1; no definite D call. The V and J ends lost 4 bases and 1 base respectively, with 16 bases between them. The CDR3 loop spans 15 amino acids. CDR1 and CDR2 (germline): SQVTM, ANQGSEA.

CDR3 residues: CAWRGQIPYEQYF. The DNA for the CDR3 is TGTGCCTGGAGGGGACAGATACCCTACGAGCAGTACTTC. The chain links TRBV30 to TRBJ2-7; TRBD1 matches 7 bases. Germline CDR1 is GTSNPN and CDR2 is SVGIG (reference sequence). Trimming cost V 3 bases and J 2 bases; bases outside gene matches: 4. The CDR3 totals 13 residues.